This T cell receptor (beta chain) is drawn from a study of cytomegalovirus exposure and HLA in healthy donors. Concerning this clone itself: Its specificity is unknown.

The CDR3 consists of 13 residues. The trim removed 5 bases at V and 6 bases at J, leaving 6 bases unmatched. Germline assignment: CDR1 SGHTA and CDR2 FQGNSA. Primers included in the PCR were 60 Vbeta and 13 Jbeta primers. Using immunoSEQ multiplex PCR, the repertoire was profiled, and TCRdb retains in-frame clones only, with some absent. The repertoire holds 100,000 to 120,000 clones, roughly three quarters seen once, with about 6.8% in the top ten. Study-wide points: Owing to their indistinguishability, certain V segments, notably TRBV6-2 and TRBV6-3, were excluded. HLA allele associations emerged for under 20,000 TCR beta sequences in a later analysis, at 0.05 false discovery rate. Overall, around 160 TCR beta chains were annotated as cytomegalovirus-associated. What a later analysis showed was that several of the most significant clusters appeared linked to common viral pathogens.

The chain links TRBV7-2 to TRBJ2-7; 8 bases are shared with TRBD1. The source of this sequence is a man aged 25 to 40 in good health and CMV-seropositive. Material: PBMCs. The CDR3 DNA follows: TGTGCCAGCAGCCCGGACAGGGAGTCCGAGCAGTACTTC. Its protein product is CASSPDRESEQYF. The full variable domain, in which reference TRBV7-2 and TRBJ2-7 provide the parts outside the CDR3, is GAGVSQSPSNKVTEKGKDVELRCDPISGHTALYWYRQSLGQGLEFLIYFQGNSAPDKSGLPSDRFSAERTGGSVSTLTIQRTQQEDSAVYLCASSPDRESEQYFGPGTRLTVT.